The 18 T cell receptor beta chains in this list originate from one sample, sequenced in a study of T cells in Graves' hyperthyroidism and ophthalmopathy. Regions amplified from RNA transcripts were the TCR beta CDR3 regions. First-round RT-PCR targeting the TCR CDR3 was performed with the HTBI primer set. MiXCR, applied by TCRdb to the multiplex PCR reads, yields one record per CDR3 protein. Of hundreds of thousands of distinct CDR3 sequences in the sample, over 11% were seen once. The sequenced sample was blood. The source is a woman aged 25 to 39 with Graves' hyperthyroidism that later progressed to Graves' ophthalmopathy.

This clonotype was observed many times. This sequence joins TRBV3-1 and TRBJ1-6, with 8 bases identical to TRBD1. CDR1 and CDR2 (germline): LGHDT, YNNKEL (reference sequence). The CDR3 contains 16 residues. With V trimmed by 2 bases and J by 9 bases, 9 bases remained unmatched. The DNA of the CDR3 is TGTGCCAGCAGCCAACTACCGACAGGGGATAGTTCACCCCTCCACTTT. Protein product: CASSQLPTGDSSPLHF.

This clonotype was observed many times. This chain links TRBV5-1 with TRBJ1-2; D is undetermined. The CDR3 loop spans 15 amino acids. The germline gives CDR1 SGHRS, CDR2 YFSETQ. The ends were cut back, 1 base at V and 0 bases at J, with 10 bases in the middle. The CDR3 DNA is TGCGCCAGCAGCTTGATGGCAACGACTAACTATGGCTACACCTTC. It codes for CASSLMATTNYGYTF.

This clonotype was recorded at least ten times. The CDR3 coding sequence is TGTGCCAGCAGTATACTAAGCTCCGAGCAGTACTTC. Residues: CASSILSSEQYF. The rearrangement joins TRBV28 to TRBJ2-7; no clear D. Germline values: CDR1 MDHEN, CDR2 SYDVKM. There are 12 residues in the CDR3. V was trimmed by 5 bases and J by 6 bases, leaving 11 bases between them.

This clonotype has at least ten counts. This rearrangement joins TRBV7-8 to TRBJ2-2, with 8 positions matching TRBD1. CDR1 and CDR2 from the germline V gene are SGHVS and FQNEAQ. Unmatched junction bases numbered 8, after V lost 1 base and J lost 4 bases. CDR3 size: 17 residues. CDR3 protein: CASSLGGQVVSTGELFF. The DNA of the CDR3 is TGTGCCAGCAGCTTAGGGGGACAGGTGGTGAGCACCGGGGAGCTGTTTTTT.

A few counts support this clonotype. This may stem from a read error, because a much larger clone lies one nucleotide away. The genes are TRBV12-5 and TRBJ1-2, with 9 nucleotides matching TRBD1. Looked up from germline, CDR1 is LGHNT and CDR2 is FRNRAP. The CDR3 is 18 residues long. The ends lost 2 bases at V and 8 bases at J; junction bases unmatched: 18. The CDR3 DNA is TGTGCTAGTGGTTTGTCTTCCATTACCTTACAGGGGGCAACCGGCTACACCTTC. The encoded protein is CASGLSSITLQGATGYTF. The full variable domain, in which reference TRBV12-5 and TRBJ1-2 provide the parts outside the CDR3, is DARVTQTPRHKVTEMGQEVTMRCQPILGHNTVFWYRQTMMQGLELLAYFRNRAPLDDSGMPKDRFSAEMPDATLATLKIQPSEPRDSAVYFCASGLSSITLQGATGYTFGSGTRLTVV.

Many counts were recorded for this clonotype. The chain carries TRBV7-3 and TRBJ1-2; 9 bases line up with TRBD1. Trimming cost V 2 bases and J 3 bases; bases outside gene matches: 7. This CDR3 contains 16 residues. Germline CDR1 reads SGHTA; CDR2 reads FQGTGA. The CDR3 loop is CASSLPLRDRDYGYTF. CDR3 sequence (DNA): TGTGCCAGCAGCTTACCGCTCCGGGACAGGGACTATGGCTACACCTTC.

This clonotype appeared many times. CDR3 in amino acids: CASSSSGDNEQFF. In DNA, the CDR3 is TGTGCCAGCAGCTCCTCGGGAGACAATGAGCAGTTCTTC. The chain employs TRBV11-2 and TRBJ2-1; possibly TRBD2 for D (6 bases). This CDR3 is 13 amino acids long. Trimming cost V 4 bases and J 5 bases, with 9 bases left between them. Germline CDR1 SGHAT, CDR2 FQNNGV.

This clonotype was recorded many times. This chain links TRBV7-9 with TRBJ2-5, with D possibly being TRBD2 (5 bases). CDR1 SEHNR and CDR2 FQNEAQ come from the germline V gene (reference sequence). Trimming pared 5 bases from V and 5 bases from J, leaving 12 bases between. This CDR3 spans 13 amino acids. CDR3 in DNA: TGTGCCAGCAGCATCCGGCCGGGGGAGACCCAGTACTTC. The encoded protein is CASSIRPGETQYF.

This clonotype was found many times. V gene TRBV6-2 or TRBV6-3 combines with J gene TRBJ2-7, with 7 positions matching TRBD2. J gave up 3 bases and V 6 bases, and 14 bases lay outside the gene matches. This CDR3 has 16 amino acids. Germline CDR1 MNHEY, CDR2 SVGEGT. The CDR3 DNA sequence: TGTGCCAGCAGAAAGCTCAGGCTAGCGGCGGACTACGAGCAGTACTTC. This encodes CASRKLRLAADYEQYF.

Written as DNA, the CDR3 is TGCAGTGCGGGGGGGGGAGGGAATCAGCCCCAGCATTTT. Its translation is CSAGGGGNQPQHF. The gene calls are TRBV20-1 and TRBJ1-5, with a tentative D call TRBD1 (5 bases). Germline lookup yields CDR1 DFQATT and CDR2 SNEGSKA (reference sequence). The V end was cut by 6 bases, the J end by 4 bases, with 13 bases between. This CDR3 contains 13 residues.

This clonotype has at least ten counts. The CDR3 coding sequence is TGTGCCAGCAGGGACAGGGTGACGAACAATGAGCAGTTCTTC. Its protein product is CASRDRVTNNEQFF. The chain carries TRBV11-1 and TRBJ2-1, with 8 bases matching TRBD1. CDR1 SGHAT and CDR2 FQDESV come from the germline V gene (reference sequence). The CDR3 runs to 14 residues. Unmatched junction bases numbered 6, after V lost 6 bases and J lost 5 bases.

There are many counts of this clonotype. This chain uses TRBV20-1 with TRBJ1-4, with D hard to call. The V end lost 0 bases, the J end lost 1 base, and 6 bases lay between the germline ends. The CDR3 is 14 residues long. CDR1 DFQATT and CDR2 SNEGSKA come from the germline V gene (reference sequence). DNA of the CDR3: TGCAGTGCTAGAGAGGGCCTAACTAATGAAAAACTGTTTTTT. Translated, it gives CSAREGLTNEKLFF.

The chain is built from TRBV11-3 and TRBJ1-4, with a possible D match to TRBD1 (5 bases). Germline loops: CDR1 SGHNT, CDR2 YENEEA. The CDR3 is 15 amino acids. Deletions cut 5 bases from V and 0 bases from J, with 10 bases between. This CDR3 reads CASSQGEATNEKLFF. CDR3 sequence (DNA): TGTGCCAGCAGCCAGGGAGAGGCAACTAATGAAAAACTGTTTTTT.

This clonotype was counted only a few times. The rearrangement uses TRBV20-1 and TRBJ2-1; 8 bases map to TRBD2. Germline V CDR1 and CDR2: DFQATT, SNEGSKA (reference sequence). The CDR3 is 14 amino acids. The J segment lost 6 bases and the V segment lost 7 bases, leaving 11 bases of the junction unmatched. DNA of the CDR3: TGCAGTGGCGAACCCAGCGGGAGTGGCAATGAGCAGTTCTTC. This gives the protein CSGEPSGSGNEQFF.

This clonotype has at least ten counts. The CDR3 protein is CARAAGGQETQYF. CDR3 in DNA: TGTGCCCGGGCGGCGGGAGGGCAGGAGACCCAGTACTTC. The V and J genes are TRBV2 and TRBJ2-5; 9 bases are shared with TRBD2. CDR3 length: 13 residues. V lost 11 bases and J lost 5; bases outside the gene matches: 9. Looked up from germline, CDR1 is SNHLY and CDR2 is FYNNEI.

In this sample, this clonotype turned up a few times. The chain combines TRBV19 with TRBJ1-1, with D tentatively TRBD1 (6 bases). The CDR3 runs 13 residues. Deletions cut 4 bases from V and 7 bases from J, with 13 bases between. The germline V gene has CDR1 LNHDA and CDR2 SQIVND (reference sequence). CDR3 sequence (DNA): TGTGCCAGTAGTAGACTGGACAGTTTTGAAGCTTTCTTT. This codes for CASSRLDSFEAFF.

As regards this clonotype: A junction end diverges from the germline sequence, so it may reflect a read error. V usage is TRBV28 and J usage is TRBJ2-4; 7 bases align to TRBD2. This CDR3 comprises 19 residues. Germline V CDR1 and CDR2: MDHEN, SYDVKM. The CDR3 protein is CASSLGAGQGGSAKTIQYF. CDR3 sequence (DNA): TGTGCCAGCAGTTTGGGTGCGGGGCAGGGAGGGTCTGCCAAAACCATTCAGTACTTC.

J is TRBJ2-7 and V is TRBV9; TRBD2 matches at 7 bases. CDR1 and CDR2 from the germline V gene are SGDLS and YYNGEE. V was clipped by 4 bases and J by 5 bases; unmatched bases: 6. The CDR3 totals 13 residues. CDR3 loop: CASSRGSKDEQYF. The CDR3 DNA follows: TGTGCCAGCAGCCGCGGGAGTAAAGACGAGCAGTACTTC.